The 7 T cell receptor beta chains listed next were all sequenced from one sample in a study of cytomegalovirus exposure and HLA in healthy donors. The PCR used 60 Vbeta and 13 Jbeta primers. Data came from immunoSEQ multiplex PCR; TCRdb stores just in-frame clones and leaves some out. The table has tens of thousands of clones, 72% seen once. What was sequenced was PBMCs. Receptor source: a woman aged 45 to 65 in good health and CMV-seronegative.

The chain combines TRBV5-1 with TRBJ2-7; the match to TRBD1 covers 7 bases. Unmatched junction bases numbered 1, after V lost 0 bases and J lost 1 base. Germline lookup yields CDR1 SGHRS and CDR2 YFSETQ. The length of the CDR3 is 14 residues. The CDR3 region is CASSLGDSSYEQYF. The CDR3 DNA sequence: TGCGCCAGCAGCTTGGGGGACAGTTCCTACGAGCAGTACTTC.

A word on this clone: Other DNA sequences in this specimen translate into the identical CDR3. The chain uses TRBV7-2 and TRBJ2-7; 10 nucleotides agree with TRBD1. The CDR3 covers 13 residues. V lost 3 bases and J lost 6; bases outside the gene matches: 2. Germline assignment: CDR1 SGHTA and CDR2 FQGNSA. CDR3 region: CASSFDRGREQYF. In DNA form, the CDR3 reads TGTGCCAGCAGCTTCGACAGGGGGCGCGAGCAGTACTTC.

The V gene is TRBV7-8, the J gene TRBJ2-3, with D possibly matching TRBD2 (6 bases). Germline V gives CDR1 SGHVS, CDR2 FQNEAQ. Trimming left V 2 bases short and J 11 bases short, with 20 bases between. The CDR3 consists of 15 residues. CDR3 nucleotides: TGTGCCAGCAGCTTATCGGGGGACTGGTCCGCCCGGCAGTATTTT. Translated: CASSLSGDWSARQYF.

CDR3 residues: CASSLLPPLAGGPSVKNIQYF. CDR3 nucleotides: TGTGCCAGCAGTTTACTCCCCCCCCTAGCGGGAGGGCCGTCGGTCAAAAACATTCAGTACTTC. This sequence joins TRBV27 and TRBJ2-4; TRBD2 aligns across 12 bases. This CDR3 has 21 residues. J was trimmed by 3 bases and V by 2 bases; bases with no gene match: 17. Germline V gene sequence: CDR1 MNHEY, CDR2 SMNVEV (reference sequence).

Only a few counts were recorded for this clone. This chain links TRBV6-1 with TRBJ2-7; no reliable D call. V lost 5 bases and J lost 2, with 16 bases in between. Per germline, CDR1 MNHNS and CDR2 SASEGT. The CDR3 totals 15 residues. The CDR3 reads CASSFTAYPTYEQYF. CDR3 bases: TGTGCCAGCAGTTTCACAGCCTACCCAACCTACGAGCAGTACTTC.

The chain has TRBV7-2 and TRBJ2-3; D remains ambiguous. Germline V gene lookup returns CDR1 SGHTA and CDR2 FQGNSA. The CDR3 totals 13 residues. V lost 1 base and J 2 bases, leaving 4 bases between the germline ends. In nucleotides, the CDR3 is TGTGCCAGCAGCTTAGTTCACACAGATACGCAGTATTTT. As protein: CASSLVHTDTQYF.

This chain connects TRBV4-1 to TRBJ2-7, with 8 bases identical to TRBD1. The germline V gene encodes CDR1 MGHRA and CDR2 YSYEKL. V trimming: 1 base; J trimming: 3 bases; junction bases outside the gene matches: 5. The CDR3 is 15 residues long. This CDR3 is CASSQGQGADYEQYF. The CDR3 bases are TGCGCCAGCAGCCAAGGTCAGGGGGCGGACTACGAGCAGTACTTC.